Presented here are 19 T cell receptor beta chains from one specimen sequenced in a study of blood T cell repertoires in COVID-19. The data were produced by immunoSEQ multiplex PCR, yet TCRdb's version contains in-frame clones alone and is incomplete. This sample has tens of thousands of clones, with 82% found just once. Specimen: peripheral blood. The receptor set was obtained from a woman of 80 years or more with acute or convalescent COVID-19.

The chain employs TRBV5-1 and TRBJ2-7; 7 nucleotides match TRBD1. Germline assignment: CDR1 SGHRS and CDR2 YFSETQ. The V and J ends lost 1 base and 3 bases, in that order; junction bases with no gene match: 7. The CDR3 contains 15 residues. The CDR3 sequence is CASSLTGPGGYEQYF. The CDR3 nucleotides are TGCGCCAGCAGCTTGACAGGGCCAGGGGGCTACGAGCAGTACTTC.

This chain links TRBV5-1 with TRBJ2-7; 9 bases align to TRBD1. Germline CDR1 and CDR2: SGHRS and YFSETQ. This CDR3 region has 14 residues. Trimming cost V 4 bases and J 5 bases; bases outside gene matches: 7. CDR3 amino acids: CASSASGTGNEQYF. The CDR3, as DNA: TGCGCCAGCAGCGCCTCCGGGACAGGGAACGAGCAGTACTTC.

The chain carries TRBV5-1 and TRBJ2-1; tentatively, D is TRBD2 (5 bases). The CDR3 is 13 residues long. V dropped 0 bases and J dropped 13 bases, with 14 bases sitting between them. CDR1 and CDR2 (germline): SGHRS, YFSETQ. The CDR3 DNA reads as TGCGCCAGCAGCTTGGATTTAGAGGGCTCACAGTTCTTC. Its protein is CASSLDLEGSQFF.

The rearrangement links TRBV7-2 to TRBJ1-4; possibly TRBD1 for D (6 bases). Trimming removed 6 bases from V and 1 base from J, with 12 bases in between. The CDR3 totals 15 residues. Germline V CDR1 and CDR2: SGHTA, FQGNSA. The CDR3 DNA follows: TGTGCCAGCAGTCCATCACAGGGAACTAATGAAAAACTGTTTTTT. Its translation: CASSPSQGTNEKLFF.

V gene TRBV7-8 combines with J gene TRBJ2-1, with 8 bases lining up with TRBD2. Germline V gene lookup returns CDR1 SGHVS and CDR2 FQNEAQ. There are 16 residues in the CDR3. V gave up 1 base and J gave up 15 bases; unmatched junction bases: 17. The CDR3 spells CASSLVPRGLAYQGFF. CDR3 coding DNA: TGTGCCAGCAGCTTAGTTCCCAGAGGACTAGCCTATCAGGGGTTCTTC.

The chain recombines TRBV6-2 or TRBV6-3 with TRBJ2-7, with 7 bases lining up with TRBD2. Germline trimming cut 0 bases from V and 1 base from J; bases unmatched to any gene: 3. The CDR3 spans 15 residues. Germline lookup yields CDR1 MNHEY and CDR2 SVGEGT. CDR3 in amino acids: CASSYSLGGSYEQYF. CDR3 nucleotide sequence: TGTGCCAGCAGTTACTCTTTGGGGGGGTCCTACGAGCAGTACTTC.

This clone was seen a handful of times. This chain links TRBV29-1 with TRBJ1-1; 8 bases align to TRBD1. Per the germline V gene, CDR1 is SQVTM and CDR2 is ANQGSEA. This CDR3 spans 13 amino acids. J lost 1 base, V lost 7 bases, and 5 bases had no gene match. In DNA, the CDR3 is TGCAGCGGCGGACAGGGTACGAACACTGAAGCTTTCTTT. It encodes CSGGQGTNTEAFF.

This clone was found once. The chain employs TRBV7-2 and TRBJ2-5, with no clear D. Germline V gives CDR1 SGHTA, CDR2 FQGNSA. The length of the CDR3 is 13 residues. Trimming shortened V by 1 base and J by 7 bases, and 10 bases separated the two germline ends. The CDR3 region is CASSLDLVGTQYF. The DNA for the CDR3 is TGTGCCAGCAGCTTAGATCTAGTTGGGACCCAGTACTTC.

Turning to this clone: The same CDR3 also results from other DNA sequences found in this sample. The V call is TRBV27, the J call TRBJ1-1; D unresolved. This CDR3 is 14 amino acids long. V shed 5 bases and J shed 1 base, with 11 bases lying between them. Germline values: CDR1 MNHEY, CDR2 SMNVEV (reference sequence). The chain's CDR3 is CASSPRRGNTEAFF. The CDR3 coding sequence is TGTGCCAGCAGTCCGAGACGGGGGAACACTGAAGCTTTCTTT.

The rearrangement uses TRBV5-1 and TRBJ1-4; 8 bases align to TRBD1. The V segment lost 4 bases and the J segment 3 bases; nucleotides outside the gene matches: 5. Germline-derived CDR1 and CDR2 are SGHRS and YFSETQ. The CDR3 runs 15 residues. The CDR3 spells CASSLRTGPNEKLFF. As DNA, the CDR3 is TGCGCCAGCAGCCTTAGGACAGGGCCTAATGAAAAACTGTTTTTT.

The chain joins TRBV11-3 to TRBJ2-5, with D unclear. The CDR3 covers 13 residues. Trimming took 4 bases from V and 5 from J, leaving 11 bases between them. Germline CDR1 reads SGHNT; CDR2 reads YENEEA. The CDR3 loop is CASSSNKAETQYF. CDR3 sequence (DNA): TGTGCCAGCAGCTCCAATAAAGCGGAGACCCAGTACTTC.

This clone was seen just once. This chain uses TRBV19 with TRBJ2-1; 9 positions match TRBD2. Germline V gene lookup returns CDR1 LNHDA and CDR2 SQIVND (reference sequence). The CDR3 has 16 residues. Unmatched junction bases numbered 9, after V lost 5 bases and J lost 4 bases. CDR3 sequence (DNA): TGTGCCAGTAGTCCCCGCACAGCGGGAGGATACAATGAGCAGTTCTTC. Protein sequence: CASSPRTAGGYNEQFF.

This chain connects TRBV12-3 or TRBV12-4 to TRBJ2-7; 9 bases map to TRBD2. Unmatched junction bases numbered 10, after V lost 10 bases and J lost 9 bases. This CDR3 has 12 residues. The CDR3 region is CATKNAGGAQYF. In DNA form, the CDR3 reads TGTGCCACCAAAAACGCGGGGGGGGCGCAGTACTTC.

The J gene is TRBJ2-7, the V gene TRBV9, with TRBD1 matching 7 bases. V gave up 4 bases and J gave up 3 bases; unmatched junction bases: 10. The CDR3 extends over 15 amino acids. The germline gives CDR1 SGDLS, CDR2 YYNGEE. CDR3 DNA: TGTGCCAGCAGCCCTACAGGGGCCGATGACTACGAGCAGTACTTC. It codes for CASSPTGADDYEQYF.

This chain connects TRBV12-3 or TRBV12-4 to TRBJ2-7, with a weak D call TRBD2 (6 bases). Trimming cost V 4 bases and J 3 bases, with 10 bases left between them. The CDR3 contains 13 residues. CDR3 residues: CASSSLGGYEQYF. The CDR3 DNA reads as TGTGCCAGCAGTTCCCTCGGGGGCTACGAGCAGTACTTC.

This chain joins TRBV19 and TRBJ2-7; 9 nucleotides match TRBD1. The CDR3 contains 15 residues. Germline CDR1 and CDR2: LNHDA and SQIVND (reference sequence). With V trimmed by 5 bases and J by 3 bases, 8 bases remained unmatched. Written as DNA, the CDR3 is TGTGCCAGTAGTGCATCGGGACAGGGAAGCTACGAGCAGTACTTC. Encoded protein: CASSASGQGSYEQYF.

The chain is built from TRBV28 and TRBJ2-7, with 8 bases fitting TRBD1. Germline CDR1 is MDHEN and CDR2 is SYDVKM. The CDR3 has 14 residues. J lost 0 bases, V lost 9 bases, and 7 bases had no gene match. CDR3 DNA: TGTGCCAGTTTTTCCAGGGGGCCCTCCTACGAGCAGTACTTC. Its translation is CASFSRGPSYEQYF. The full variable domain, with the rest looked up from reference TRBV28 and TRBJ2-7, is DVKVTQSSRYLVKRTGEKVFLECVQDMDHENMFWYRQDPGLGLRLIYFSYDVKMKEKGDIPEGYSVSREKKERFSLILESASTNQTSMYLCASFSRGPSYEQYFGPGTRLTVT.

The sample holds many counts of this clone. This chain links TRBV6-4 with TRBJ2-2, with a possible D match to TRBD2 (6 bases). Germline CDR1 and CDR2: MRHNA and SNTAGT. The CDR3 has 15 amino acids. Trimming removed 3 bases from V and 4 bases from J, with 12 bases in between. The CDR3 sequence: CASSESGVGTGELFF. CDR3 DNA sequence: TGTGCCAGCAGTGAATCGGGGGTAGGCACCGGGGAGCTGTTTTTT.

The rearrangement joins TRBV9 to TRBJ2-3; D ambiguous. The V end lost 0 bases, the J end lost 2 bases, and 10 bases lay between the germline ends. The CDR3 has 15 residues. Germline loops: CDR1 SGDLS, CDR2 YYNGEE. The CDR3 here is CASSVDSPHTDTQYF. As DNA, the CDR3 is TGTGCCAGCAGCGTAGATTCCCCCCACACAGATACGCAGTATTTT.